This TCR beta chain was identified in a study of radiotherapy plus CTLA-4 blockade in lung cancer. The overall study: Disease control was seen in 31% of patients, objective responses in roughly 17%.

Germline CDR1 is SGHRS and CDR2 is YFSETQ. V lost 2 bases to trimming and J lost 4 bases; unmatched junction nucleotides: 4. The CDR3 sequence is 15 residues long. Assay: immunoSEQ multiplex PCR; the TCRdb copy retains only in-frame clones and omits some. The repertoire includes over 100,000 clones, 70% to 85% of them detected once, and 3.3% sits in the top ten. Patients in the study, people with chemo-refractory metastatic non-small-cell lung cancer, received focal radiation plus ipilimumab CTLA-4 blockade. Study-wide points: Following radiotherapy plus ipilimumab, tumor-derived TCR clones expanded in the blood. Early shifts in blood T cell clones, with interferon-beta, reportedly predicted response best.

Details on this clone: Antigen: not known. This specimen includes other DNA sequences encoding the same CDR3.

The V call is TRBV5-1, the J call TRBJ2-3, with 10 nucleotides matching TRBD1. The TCR comes from a human donor with non-small cell lung cancer that progressed on radiotherapy plus ipilimumab. Some clones in this sample may be carry-over from other donors' samples. The sequences come from peripheral blood, collected from a patient treated with radiotherapy plus ipilimumab. CDR3 sequence: CASSFRGQGADTQYF. In DNA, the CDR3 is TGCGCCAGCAGCTTTAGAGGACAGGGGGCAGATACGCAGTATTTT.